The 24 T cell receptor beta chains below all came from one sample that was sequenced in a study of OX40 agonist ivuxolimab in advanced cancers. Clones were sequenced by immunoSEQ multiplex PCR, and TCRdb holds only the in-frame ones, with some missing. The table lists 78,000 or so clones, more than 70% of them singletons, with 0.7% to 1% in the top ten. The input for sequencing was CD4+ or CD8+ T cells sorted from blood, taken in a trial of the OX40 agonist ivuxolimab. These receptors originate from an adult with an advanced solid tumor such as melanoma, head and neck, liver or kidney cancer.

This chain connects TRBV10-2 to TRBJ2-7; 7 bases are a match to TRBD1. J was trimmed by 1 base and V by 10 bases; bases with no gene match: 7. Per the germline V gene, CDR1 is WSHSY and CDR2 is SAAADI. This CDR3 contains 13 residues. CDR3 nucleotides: TGCGCCACCCGGCCAGGGGGTTCCTACGAGCAGTACTTC. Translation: CATRPGGSYEQYF.

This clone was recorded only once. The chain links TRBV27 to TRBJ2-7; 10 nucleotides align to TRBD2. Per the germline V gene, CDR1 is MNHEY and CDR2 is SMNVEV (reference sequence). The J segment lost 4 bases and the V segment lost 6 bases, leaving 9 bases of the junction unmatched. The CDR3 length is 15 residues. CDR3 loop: CASSRPAGGFYEQYF. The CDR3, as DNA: TGTGCCAGCAGCCGACCAGCGGGAGGGTTTTACGAGCAGTACTTC.

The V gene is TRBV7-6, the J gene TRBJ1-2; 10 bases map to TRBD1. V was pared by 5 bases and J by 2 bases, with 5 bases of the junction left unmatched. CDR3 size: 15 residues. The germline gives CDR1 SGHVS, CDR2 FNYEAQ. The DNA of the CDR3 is TGTGCCAGCAGCGAAAGGACAGGGGGGAACTATGGCTACACCTTC. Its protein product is CASSERTGGNYGYTF.

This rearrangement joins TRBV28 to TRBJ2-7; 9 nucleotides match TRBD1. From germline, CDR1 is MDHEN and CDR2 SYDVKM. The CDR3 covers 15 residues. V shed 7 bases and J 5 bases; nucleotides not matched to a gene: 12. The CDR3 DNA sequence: TGTGCCAGCATTACTAACCGGGACAGGGTTCACGAGCAGTACTTC. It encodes CASITNRDRVHEQYF.

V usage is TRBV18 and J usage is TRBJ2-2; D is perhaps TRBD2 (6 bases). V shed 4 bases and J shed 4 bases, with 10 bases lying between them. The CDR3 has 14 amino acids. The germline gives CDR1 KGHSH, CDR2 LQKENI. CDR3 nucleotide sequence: TGTGCCAGCTCACAGCCGGGACTCACCGGGGAGCTGTTTTTT. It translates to CASSQPGLTGELFF. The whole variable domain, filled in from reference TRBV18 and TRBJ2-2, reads NAGVMQNPRHLVRRRGQEARLRCSPMKGHSHVYWYRQLPEEGLKFMVYLQKENIIDESGMPKERFSAEFPKEGPSILRIQQVVRGDSAAYFCASSQPGLTGELFFGEGSRLTVL.

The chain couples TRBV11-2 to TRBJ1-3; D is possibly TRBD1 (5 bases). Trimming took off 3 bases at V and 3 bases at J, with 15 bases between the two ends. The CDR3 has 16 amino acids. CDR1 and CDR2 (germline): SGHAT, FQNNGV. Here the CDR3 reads CASSFPAGIGGNTIYF. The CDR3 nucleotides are TGTGCCAGCAGCTTTCCGGCAGGGATTGGTGGAAACACCATATATTTT. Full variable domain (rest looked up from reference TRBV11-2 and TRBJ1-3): EAGVAQSPRYKIIEKRQSVAFWCNPISGHATLYWYQQILGQGPKLLIQFQNNGVVDDSQLPKDRFSAERLKGVDSTLKIQPAKLEDSAVYLCASSFPAGIGGNTIYFGEGSWLTVV.

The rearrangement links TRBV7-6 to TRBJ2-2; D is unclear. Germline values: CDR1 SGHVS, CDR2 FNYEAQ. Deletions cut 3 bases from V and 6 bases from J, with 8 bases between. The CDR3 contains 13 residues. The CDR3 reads CASSFRTSGELFF. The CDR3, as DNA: TGTGCCAGCAGCTTTCGGACGTCCGGGGAGCTGTTTTTT.

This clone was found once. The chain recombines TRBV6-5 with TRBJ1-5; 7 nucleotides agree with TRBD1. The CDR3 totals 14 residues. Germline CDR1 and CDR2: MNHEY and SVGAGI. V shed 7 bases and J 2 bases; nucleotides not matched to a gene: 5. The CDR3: CASTPGQGNQPQHF. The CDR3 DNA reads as TGTGCCAGCACTCCTGGACAGGGCAATCAGCCCCAGCATTTT.

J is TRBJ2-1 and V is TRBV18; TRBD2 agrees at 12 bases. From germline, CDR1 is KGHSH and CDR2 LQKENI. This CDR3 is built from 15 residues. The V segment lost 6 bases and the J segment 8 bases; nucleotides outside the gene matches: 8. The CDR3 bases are TGTGCCAGCTCCCGTGGGACTAGCGGGCTAGATGAGCAGTTCTTC. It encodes CASSRGTSGLDEQFF.

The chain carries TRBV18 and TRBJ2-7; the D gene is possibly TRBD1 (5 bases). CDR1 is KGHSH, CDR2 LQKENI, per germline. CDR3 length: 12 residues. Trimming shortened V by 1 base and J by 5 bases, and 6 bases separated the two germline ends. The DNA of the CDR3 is TGTGCCAGCTCACCACAAGGGGACGAGCAGTACTTC. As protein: CASSPQGDEQYF.

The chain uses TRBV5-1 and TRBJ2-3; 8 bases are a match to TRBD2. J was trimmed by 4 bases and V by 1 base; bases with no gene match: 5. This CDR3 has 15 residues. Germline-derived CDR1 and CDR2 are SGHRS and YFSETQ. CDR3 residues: CASSLNAGGADTQYF. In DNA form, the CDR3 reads TGCGCCAGCAGCTTGAATGCGGGAGGCGCAGATACGCAGTATTTT.

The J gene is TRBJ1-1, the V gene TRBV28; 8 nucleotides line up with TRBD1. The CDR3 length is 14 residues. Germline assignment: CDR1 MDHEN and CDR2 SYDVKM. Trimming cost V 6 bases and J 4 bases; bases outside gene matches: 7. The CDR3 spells CASSDPGGVTEAFF. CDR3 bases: TGTGCCAGCAGCGATCCAGGGGGCGTCACTGAAGCTTTCTTT.

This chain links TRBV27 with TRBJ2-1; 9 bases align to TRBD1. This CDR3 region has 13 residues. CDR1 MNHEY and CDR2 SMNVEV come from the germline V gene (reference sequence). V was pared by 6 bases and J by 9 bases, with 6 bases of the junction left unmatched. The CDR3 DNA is TGTGCCAGCAGGGGGACAGGGAAGGGTGAGCAGTTCTTC. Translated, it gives CASRGTGKGEQFF.

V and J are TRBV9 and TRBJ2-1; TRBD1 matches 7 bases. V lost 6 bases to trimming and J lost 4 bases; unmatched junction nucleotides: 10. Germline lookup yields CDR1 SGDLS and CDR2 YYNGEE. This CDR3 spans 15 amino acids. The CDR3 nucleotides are TGTGCCAGCACCCGGGACAGAGCTCAATACAATGAGCAGTTCTTC. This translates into CASTRDRAQYNEQFF.

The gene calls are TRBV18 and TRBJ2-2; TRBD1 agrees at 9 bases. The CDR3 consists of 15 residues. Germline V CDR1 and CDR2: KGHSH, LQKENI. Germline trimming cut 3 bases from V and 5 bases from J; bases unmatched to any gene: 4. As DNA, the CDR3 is TGTGCCAGCTCACCGGGGACAGGGAGGACCGGGGAGCTGTTTTTT. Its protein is CASSPGTGRTGELFF.

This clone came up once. Here the CDR3 DNA reads TGTGCCTGGTCGGTACAAACCGGGGCCAACGTCCTGACTTTC. It specifies CAWSVQTGANVLTF. The chain links TRBV30 to TRBJ2-6; D is uncertain. V lost 5 bases and J lost 4, with 12 bases in between. Per the germline V gene, CDR1 is GTSNPN and CDR2 is SVGIG (reference sequence). The CDR3 runs to 14 residues.

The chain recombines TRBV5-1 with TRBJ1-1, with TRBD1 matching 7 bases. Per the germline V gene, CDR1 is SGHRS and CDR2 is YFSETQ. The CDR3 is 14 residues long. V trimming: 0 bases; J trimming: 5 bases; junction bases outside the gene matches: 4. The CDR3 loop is CASSLAGGKTEAFF. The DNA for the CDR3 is TGCGCCAGCAGCTTGGCAGGGGGAAAAACTGAAGCTTTCTTT.

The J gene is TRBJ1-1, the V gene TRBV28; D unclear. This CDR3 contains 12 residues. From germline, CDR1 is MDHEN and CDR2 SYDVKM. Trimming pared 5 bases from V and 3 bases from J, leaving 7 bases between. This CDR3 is CASSLVDTEAFF. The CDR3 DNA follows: TGTGCCAGCAGTCTAGTTGACACTGAAGCTTTCTTT.

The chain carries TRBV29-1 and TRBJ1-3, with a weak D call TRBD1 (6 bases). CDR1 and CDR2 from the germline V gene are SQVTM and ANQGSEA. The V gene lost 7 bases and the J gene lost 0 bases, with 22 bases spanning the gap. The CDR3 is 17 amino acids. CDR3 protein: CSDHRIDGGHSGNTIYF. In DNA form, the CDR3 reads TGCAGCGACCATCGAATCGACGGGGGACACTCTGGAAACACCATATATTTT.

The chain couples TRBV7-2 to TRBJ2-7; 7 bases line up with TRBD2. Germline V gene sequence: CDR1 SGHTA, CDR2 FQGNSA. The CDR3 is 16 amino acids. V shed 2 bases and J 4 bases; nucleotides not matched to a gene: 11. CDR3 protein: CASSLQGRLAVYEQYF. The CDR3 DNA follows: TGTGCCAGCAGCTTACAAGGACGGCTAGCGGTATACGAGCAGTACTTC.

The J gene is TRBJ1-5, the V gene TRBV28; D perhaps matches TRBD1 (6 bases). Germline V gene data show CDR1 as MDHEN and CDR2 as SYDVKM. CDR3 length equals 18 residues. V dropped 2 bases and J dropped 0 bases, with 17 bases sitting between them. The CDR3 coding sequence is TGTGCCAGCAGTTTAATGGGGGGCTCTGGGTATAGCAATCAGCCCCAGCATTTT. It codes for CASSLMGGSGYSNQPQHF.

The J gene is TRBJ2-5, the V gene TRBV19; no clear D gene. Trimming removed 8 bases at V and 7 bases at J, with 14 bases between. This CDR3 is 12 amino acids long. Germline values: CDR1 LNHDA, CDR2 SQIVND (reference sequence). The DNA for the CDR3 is TGTGCCAGTTCGACTGGTACCGGGACCCAGTACTTC. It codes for CASSTGTGTQYF.

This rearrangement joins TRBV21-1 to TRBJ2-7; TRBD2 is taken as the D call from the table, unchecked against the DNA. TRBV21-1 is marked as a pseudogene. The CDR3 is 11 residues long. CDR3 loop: CASRLTHEQYF. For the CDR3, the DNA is TGTGCCAGCAGGTTGACTCACGAGCAGTACTTC.

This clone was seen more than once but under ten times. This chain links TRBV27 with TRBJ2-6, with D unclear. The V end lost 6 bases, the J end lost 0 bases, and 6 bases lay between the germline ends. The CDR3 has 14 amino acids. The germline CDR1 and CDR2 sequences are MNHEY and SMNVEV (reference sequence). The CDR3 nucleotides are TGTGCCAGCAGCTTACTCTCTGGGGCCAACGTCCTGACTTTC. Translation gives CASSLLSGANVLTF.